The T cell receptor beta chain described here comes from a study of blood T cell repertoires in COVID-19. Germline V gene lookup returns CDR1 SGHTA and CDR2 FQGNSA. With 7 bases clipped from V and 8 bases from J, the junction kept 10 bases outside the gene matches. CDR3 length equals 14 residues. Per the original data handling: Amplification of reference gene primers provided the estimated nucleated cell counts. Here immunoSEQ multiplex PCR was the method, and the copy in TCRdb shows in-frame clones only, minus some. D and trimming come from the DNA, and the V and J calls and clone size come from that table. This table has about 440,000 clones, roughly nine tenths appearing once.

Sequenced: PBMCs or T cells enriched from blood (not recorded which). The rearrangement uses TRBV7-2 and TRBJ1-4, with 7 bases lining up with TRBD1. This TCR was sampled from a woman between 18 and 29 years old with acute COVID-19. The CDR3 nucleotides are TGTGCCAGCACCGTACAGGGGAATGGAGAAAAACTGTTTTTT. This sequence encodes CASTVQGNGEKLFF.